This is a list of T cell receptor beta chains from one sample in a study of shared T cell receptors in the human thymus. Libraries were prepared by immunoSEQ multiplex PCR; TCRdb keeps only in-frame clonotypes and omits some of them. The sample includes 700,000 to 750,000 clones, 70% to 90% seen only once; the top ten take around 0.01%. These sequences were also reported in another study, on human thymus T cells.

Sequencing was performed on thymocytes. These receptors were taken from a girl under three years old with a congenital heart defect. The conserved cysteine and the conserved F or W are not part of the CDR3 here. The order of the fields is V gene, clone size, CDR3 protein. Clone size, where shown, is once, few, many, or a class for clones that have expanded.

v_call: TRBV28; clone_size: NA; cdr3_aa: ATTSGGTGLYNSPLH
v_call: TRBV10-2; clone_size: NA; cdr3_aa: ASSEGRLGVYEQY
v_call: TRBV2; clone_size: once; cdr3_aa: ASSEDPGYYT
v_call: TRBV12-5; clone_size: NA; cdr3_aa: ASGDAALRTGKAPSTDTQY
v_call: TRBV19; clone_size: NA; cdr3_aa: ASSIGAGHASYGYT
v_call: TRBV5-1; clone_size: NA; cdr3_aa: ASSSFRKPNEQF
v_call: TRBV5-1; clone_size: NA; cdr3_aa: ASSSRLSPGGYT
v_call: TRBV2; clone_size: NA; cdr3_aa: ASSPHPEHGYT
v_call: TRBV2; clone_size: NA; cdr3_aa: ANNSPGGYGYT
v_call: TRBV11-1; clone_size: NA; cdr3_aa: ASTLKTGVGGSGANVLT
v_call: TRBV7-8; clone_size: NA; cdr3_aa: ATVGQLMNTEAF
v_call: TRBV14; clone_size: NA; cdr3_aa: ASSQRYEQY
v_call: TRBV30; clone_size: NA; cdr3_aa: AFWTSGSLQETQY
v_call: TRBV4-1; clone_size: NA; cdr3_aa: ASSQVGGQGDVNYGYT
v_call: TRBV29-1; clone_size: NA; cdr3_aa: SVEAQGLGTGELF
v_call: TRBV28; clone_size: few; cdr3_aa: ASSGPPRGDQPQH
v_call: TRBV7-2; clone_size: NA; cdr3_aa: ASSSPGHSYEQY
v_call: TRBV6-4; clone_size: NA; cdr3_aa: ASNPPGGGGAF
v_call: TRBV4-1; clone_size: NA; cdr3_aa: ASSQRSMRPTYNEQF
v_call: TRBV5-1; clone_size: NA; cdr3_aa: ASSLGGEIYGYT
v_call: TRBV7-8; clone_size: NA; cdr3_aa: ASSLAWERAGSLQETQY
v_call: TRBV11-2; clone_size: NA; cdr3_aa: ASSRSSRRSYNEQF
v_call: TRBV19; clone_size: NA; cdr3_aa: ASSPEPGSSYNSPLH
v_call: TRBV7-6; clone_size: NA; cdr3_aa: ASSFLPGLTYINYGYT
v_call: TRBV9; clone_size: few; cdr3_aa: ASSVQGGKGTEAF
v_call: TRBV15; clone_size: few; cdr3_aa: ATSRGQVINYGYT
v_call: TRBV28; clone_size: NA; cdr3_aa: ASSPERWGAGYT
v_call: TRBV27; clone_size: NA; cdr3_aa: ASSLGDRLAGATDTQY
v_call: TRBV4-3; clone_size: NA; cdr3_aa: ASSQDGEGNTIY
v_call: TRBV11-2; clone_size: NA; cdr3_aa: ASKRDREGYHEQF
v_call: TRBV5-1; clone_size: NA; cdr3_aa: ASSMQGLVTYEQY
v_call: TRBV14; clone_size: NA; cdr3_aa: ASRDSNTEAF
v_call: TRBV10-3; clone_size: NA; cdr3_aa: AGSNEGQETQY
v_call: TRBV19; clone_size: NA; cdr3_aa: ASSISGEVGYT
v_call: TRBV7-6; clone_size: NA; cdr3_aa: ASPRSLKGDTEAF
v_call: TRBV7-2; clone_size: NA; cdr3_aa: ASSSLTSGGIYEQY
v_call: TRBV19; clone_size: NA; cdr3_aa: ASSIFTGTGNTGELF
v_call: TRBV6-5; clone_size: NA; cdr3_aa: ASSYAGAGTDTQY
v_call: TRBV14; clone_size: NA; cdr3_aa: ASSQGVQGNEQY
v_call: TRBV2; clone_size: NA; cdr3_aa: ASSDEAGRTDTQY
v_call: TRBV28; clone_size: NA; cdr3_aa: ASSPRGLLSSLEQY
v_call: TRBV9; clone_size: NA; cdr3_aa: ASEAFPGQQVNTEAF
v_call: TRBV13; clone_size: NA; cdr3_aa: ASSSMIIPYEQF
v_call: TRBV7-2; clone_size: NA; cdr3_aa: ASSPPWGPGAF
v_call: TRBV5-1; clone_size: NA; cdr3_aa: ASSLEGFRGHYGYT
v_call: TRBV9; clone_size: NA; cdr3_aa: ASSVGFGRGSRY
v_call: TRBV6-1; clone_size: NA; cdr3_aa: ASSEYYRGVRTGELF
v_call: TRBV6-5; clone_size: NA; cdr3_aa: ASSGRDSMGGEQF